The 13 T cell receptor beta chains below all came from one sample that was sequenced in a study of metastatic and nonmetastatic thyroid tumors. No treatment of any kind had been given to any patient before thyroid surgery. TCRdb reprocessed the PCR reads using MiXCR. The sample shows some 17,000 clones, around 30% of them seen only once. Specimen: tumor tissue. The origin of the receptors is a female donor with papillary thyroid cancer or a benign thyroid nodule (not recorded which). Some clones in this sample may be carry-over from other donors' samples.

V usage is TRBV5-6 and J usage is TRBJ2-1, with 10 bases that match TRBD2. The CDR3 length is 16 residues. Germline CDR1 and CDR2: SGHDT and YYEEEE. Trimming took 1 base from V and 4 from J; bases not matched to a gene: 5. In DNA, the CDR3 is TGTGCCAGCAGCTTGTGGTCTAGCGGGGGTTACAATGAGCAGTTCTTC. It encodes CASSLWSSGGYNEQFF.

This clone came up a few times. This chain connects TRBV24-1 to TRBJ2-2; perhaps D is TRBD1 or TRBD2 (5 bases each). This CDR3 contains 14 residues. V lost 6 bases, J lost 6 bases, and 13 bases lay in between. The germline V gene encodes CDR1 KGHDR and CDR2 SFDVKD. CDR3 sequence: CATSWGGTAGELFF. The CDR3 DNA is TGTGCCACCAGTTGGGGTGGGACCGCCGGGGAGCTGTTTTTT.

J is TRBJ2-7 and V is TRBV11-2; 9 positions match TRBD2. The V gene's germline CDR1 is SGHAT and CDR2 FQNNGV. This CDR3 is built from 16 residues. Trimming at V came to 4 bases and at J to 5 bases, leaving 12 bases not matched to a gene. CDR3 residues: CASSSSPRGGANEQYF. Here the CDR3 DNA reads TGTGCCAGCAGCTCCTCCCCCCGCGGGGGGGCAAACGAGCAGTACTTC.

The gene calls are TRBV2 and TRBJ1-2; D is uncertain. Germline V gives CDR1 SNHLY, CDR2 FYNNEI. Trimming took off 3 bases at V and 8 bases at J, with 13 bases between the two ends. This CDR3 is 13 amino acids long. CDR3 in DNA: TGTGCCAGCAGTGAGACGGTCTATGGCGGCTACACCTTC. Amino acids: CASSETVYGGYTF.

This clone occurred many times. This rearrangement joins TRBV6-2 or TRBV6-3 to TRBJ2-4; TRBD1 is a possible D gene (5 bases). Germline CDR1 MNHEY, CDR2 SVGEGT. This CDR3 spans 14 amino acids. Trimming took off 7 bases at V and 0 bases at J, with 10 bases between the two ends. The CDR3 sequence: CASTKRGAKNIQYF. The CDR3 region has the DNA TGTGCCAGCACTAAAAGGGGAGCCAAAAACATTCAGTACTTC.

The chain joins TRBV20-1 to TRBJ2-1; D is uncertain. This CDR3 is built from 12 residues. The V gene's germline CDR1 is DFQATT and CDR2 SNEGSKA (reference sequence). Trimming left V 3 bases short and J 3 bases short, with 6 bases between. CDR3 coding DNA: TGCAGTGCTAGTTCAATCTACAATGAGCAGTTCTTC. This translates into CSASSIYNEQFF.

The rearrangement joins TRBV24-1 to TRBJ2-3, with D perhaps TRBD1 (6 bases). Trimming removed 9 bases from V and 3 bases from J, with 9 bases in between. Germline V gene data show CDR1 as KGHDR and CDR2 as SFDVKD. There are 12 residues in the CDR3. CDR3 bases: TGTGCCACCTCCCAGGGGACAGATACGCAGTATTTT. It yields the protein CATSQGTDTQYF.

The chain combines TRBV19 with TRBJ1-6; no clear D. V gave up 7 bases and J gave up 5 bases, with 15 bases separating them. The CDR3 totals 15 residues. Germline V gene data show CDR1 as LNHDA and CDR2 as SQIVND (reference sequence). The CDR3 sequence is CASKIRAIHNSPLHF. The CDR3 region has the DNA TGTGCCAGTAAAATCCGGGCAATACATAATTCACCCCTCCACTTT.

This chain uses TRBV4-2 with TRBJ1-2, with 7 bases that match TRBD1. The CDR3 is 14 amino acids. Germline trimming cut 0 bases from V and 5 bases from J; bases unmatched to any gene: 3. Germline CDR1 reads LGHNA; CDR2 reads YNFKEQ. DNA for the CDR3: TGTGCCAGCAGCCAAGATACAGGGGTGTATGGCTACACCTTC. Its protein product is CASSQDTGVYGYTF.

This clone was seen a handful of times. It is unclear where the CDR3 begins or ends on the DNA, so no DNA is shown, and the CDR3 is as TCRdb lists it. The chain has TRBV28 and TRBJ1-1; the table names TRBD1, a call not compared with the DNA. A total of 15 residues make up the CDR3, ends included. From germline, CDR1 is MDHEN and CDR2 SYDVKM. Here the CDR3 reads CASSPGFGAGTEAFF.

V gene TRBV7-2 combines with J gene TRBJ1-1, with unresolved D. The CDR3 loop spans 13 amino acids. Germline V gene data show CDR1 as SGHTA and CDR2 as FQGNSA. V was shortened by 1 base and J by 6 bases, with 9 bases between the two germline ends. This CDR3 reads CASSLVTAAEAFF. In DNA form, the CDR3 reads TGTGCCAGCAGCTTAGTAACCGCGGCTGAAGCTTTCTTT.

This chain's CDR3 is CASRPGQAGSYEQYF. Written as DNA, the CDR3 is TGTGCCAGCAGACCCGGACAGGCGGGGTCCTACGAGCAGTACTTC. V and J are TRBV6-1 and TRBJ2-7; tentative D call: TRBD1 (7 bases). The V end lost 6 bases, the J end lost 1 base, and 16 bases lay between the germline ends. The germline CDR1 and CDR2 sequences are MNHNS and SASEGT. The CDR3 is 15 residues long.

The chain links TRBV20-1 to TRBJ2-7; possibly TRBD1 or TRBD2 for D (5 bases each). The CDR3 sequence is 15 residues long. Trimming took off 0 bases at V and 5 bases at J, with 17 bases between the two ends. Germline-derived CDR1 and CDR2 are DFQATT and SNEGSKA (reference sequence). The CDR3 sequence is CSARDPGAMVDEQYF. The CDR3, as DNA: TGCAGTGCTAGAGATCCCGGGGCGATGGTGGACGAGCAGTACTTC.